This T cell receptor (beta chain) emerged from a study of CD8+ T cells in alopecia areata. Germline V CDR1 and CDR2: SQVTM, ANQGSEA. With 4 bases clipped from V and 7 bases from J, the junction kept 2 bases outside the gene matches. The CDR3 totals 13 residues. Documented treatment: oral pan-JAK inhibitor, 5-10 mg twice daily. In regard to this clone: Its antigen is unidentified.

Study-wide points: Researchers say the link of baseline CD8+ expansion to response remains uncertain, with one nonresponder. It was less clear whether patients shared TCRs than it was in mice, possibly because of HLA.

RNA, once extracted, was reverse transcribed into cDNA for use as the sequencing template. TCRdb's copy holds only in-frame clones and misses some; the assay was immunoSEQ multiplex PCR. The profile shows roughly 190,000 clones, roughly 66% of them singletons. The chain links TRBV29-1 to TRBJ1-6, with 9 bases matching TRBD1. The sample here was CD4+ T cells sorted from blood, taken at week 24, from a patient treated with tofacitinib. The sequence was collected from a human donor with alopecia areata. The CDR3 sequence is CSVGQGVNSPLHF. Here the CDR3 DNA reads TGCAGCGTTGGACAGGGGGTCAATTCACCCCTCCACTTT.